This T cell receptor (beta chain) was captured by sequencing in a study of blood T cell repertoires in COVID-19 (dated by TCRdb to 2019 to 2021). The study in broad terms: Collaborator samples came from the United States, Italy and Spain and covered acute and convalescent phases of COVID-19. The material from the prospective study consisted of cDNA or gDNA derived from T cells, B-cell-depleted T cells, or PBMCs. The repertoires were released in a freely available public database meant as a resource for research on the immune response to SARS-CoV-2. Where available, HLA class I and class II types were obtained from metadata supplied by the sample provider rather than from assay-based typing. Sample metadata almost always included a de-identified subject ID, COVID-19 status, age in years and sex. Deeply sampled blood TCRbeta repertoires from subjects exposed to, actively infected with, or recovered from COVID-19 were included in the dataset. The samples were drawn from two sources: the first 160 participants of the ongoing ImmuneRACE study, and 1,000 to 1,500 subjects contributed by 6 global collaborators. Paper-wide results and their limitations: How much clinical and demographic metadata was included differed by source and by participant, and the metadata was provided uncurated.

V is pruned by 7 bases and J by 4 bases, leaving 5 bases of the junction without a gene match. The CDR3 measures 14 amino acids from cysteine to phenylalanine. Just the 42-base CDR3 DNA is kept, in frame starting at base 1. CDR1 and CDR2, per the germline V gene (reference sequence), are LNHDA and SQIVND. TCRbeta CDR3 regions were amplified from genomic DNA using the immunoSEQ Assay, a bias-controlled multiplex PCR. In the paper's pipeline: The number of nucleated cells in each sample was estimated from the amplification of reference gene primers within the assay. Sequence reads were collapsed and filtered to measure the absolute abundance of every unique TCRbeta CDR3 rearrangement. For each sample, productive Simpson clonality was calculated by taking the square root of Simpson's diversity index across productive rearrangements. This is the immuneACCESS table as TCRdb keeps it, with only in-frame sequences that have V and J called. A part of the clones is gone; compared with another copy, unresolved V genes explain less than half, and the rest is unexplained. Clone size and the V and J calls come from that table; the DNA yielded D and trimming. In all, the sample holds roughly 150,000 clones, and roughly 90% of those were seen once. About 2.8% of the sample is held by the ten biggest clonotypes.

The collaborating institutions used their own protocols to collect whole blood in K2EDTA tubes. For TCRbeta analysis, collaborators shipped samples in one of three forms: frozen whole blood, isolated PBMCs, or DNA extracted from either of those sample types. Turning to this clone: The target of this receptor is not known. Per-base qualities were not stored, and no clone one base away is much larger.

The sequenced sample was peripheral blood. This receptor was identified in a man in his sixties with acute or convalescent COVID-19. The chain joins TRBV19 to TRBJ2-3; 10 of the junction bases match TRBD1. CDR3 protein: CASTDRGRPDTQYF. The nucleotides read TGTGCCAGTACCGACAGGGGGCGACCAGATACGCAGTATTTT.